The 17 T cell receptor beta chains below were found in one sample sequenced in a study of CD8+ T cells in alopecia areata. Isolated RNA was reverse transcribed into cDNA used as the sequencing template. Only in-frame clones appear in the TCRdb table, and some are missing; sequencing was by immunoSEQ multiplex PCR. The profile shows 150,000 or so clones, around 47% of them singletons. The sequenced material came from CD4+ T cells sorted from blood. These receptor sequences come from a human donor with alopecia areata.

This clone was recorded a few times. The chain combines TRBV5-1 with TRBJ2-2; D perhaps matches TRBD2 (6 bases). The germline CDR1 and CDR2 sequences are SGHRS and YFSETQ. CDR3 size: 14 residues. V was cut by 5 bases and J by 4 bases, with 12 bases left in between. CDR3 nucleotide sequence: TGCGCCAGCAGGTTCGGGGGAACCACCGGGGAGCTGTTTTTT. Translating it yields CASRFGGTTGELFF.

The rearrangement joins TRBV25-1 to TRBJ1-2; D is undetermined. V dropped 6 bases and J dropped 8 bases, with 13 bases sitting between them. This CDR3 is built from 12 residues. Germline assignment: CDR1 MGHDK and CDR2 SYGVNS. CDR3 amino acids: CASSRPYAGYTF. The CDR3 DNA is TGTGCCAGCAGCCGCCCCTATGCGGGCTACACCTTC.

The J gene is TRBJ1-2, the V gene TRBV9; no clear D. The CDR3 loop spans 12 amino acids. Germline V lookup: CDR1 SGDLS, CDR2 YYNGEE. V shed 3 bases and J shed 8 bases, with 11 bases lying between them. Here the CDR3 reads CASSEIGSGYTF. CDR3 nucleotide sequence: TGTGCCAGCAGCGAGATTGGGTCCGGCTACACCTTC.

The V gene is TRBV7-2, the J gene TRBJ2-1; D possibly corresponds to TRBD2 (6 bases). The CDR3 totals 14 residues. Germline CDR1 reads SGHTA; CDR2 reads FQGNSA. V shed 7 bases and J shed 3 bases, with 13 bases lying between them. The CDR3 here is CASTRDWNYNEQFF. The CDR3 DNA follows: TGTGCCAGCACCCGGGACTGGAACTACAATGAGCAGTTCTTC.

The gene calls are TRBV27 and TRBJ2-7; D is unclear. Looked up from germline, CDR1 is MNHEY and CDR2 is SMNVEV (reference sequence). V lost 0 bases and J 9 bases, leaving 9 bases between the germline ends. CDR3 length equals 12 residues. In DNA, the CDR3 is TGTGCCAGCAGTTTATCGGGGAAGCGGCAGTACTTC. This codes for CASSLSGKRQYF.

The CDR3 coding sequence is TGCGCCAGCAGCCCACCCCTCTCGGGGGGTACCCTCAATGAGCAGTTCTTC. It specifies CASSPPLSGGTLNEQFF. J is TRBJ2-1 and V is TRBV5-1; TRBD2 aligns across 7 bases. Germline V gene data show CDR1 as SGHRS and CDR2 as YFSETQ. The CDR3 extends over 17 amino acids. The trim removed 4 bases at V and 6 bases at J, leaving 16 bases unmatched.

This clone was seen a handful of times. The chain links TRBV29-1 to TRBJ2-3; 8 bases are a match to TRBD2. In germline, CDR1 is SQVTM, CDR2 ANQGSEA. CDR3 length: 14 residues. The ends lost 4 bases at V and 0 bases at J; junction bases unmatched: 3. Here the CDR3 reads CSVASGSSTDTQYF. The CDR3 DNA sequence: TGCAGCGTTGCCAGCGGGAGCAGCACAGATACGCAGTATTTT.

The V and J genes are TRBV5-5 and TRBJ2-7, with D unresolved. In germline, CDR1 is SGHKS, CDR2 YYEKEE (reference sequence). There are 14 residues in the CDR3. Trimming pared 3 bases from V and 2 bases from J, leaving 12 bases between. CDR3 coding DNA: TGTGCCAGCAGCTCCCAAGGCCCAACCTACGAGCAGTACTTC. Its translation: CASSSQGPTYEQYF.

This sequence joins TRBV29-1 and TRBJ1-1, with 8 bases aligning to TRBD1. This CDR3 region has 14 residues. The germline CDR1 and CDR2 sequences are SQVTM and ANQGSEA. The trim removed 4 bases at V and 4 bases at J, leaving 8 bases unmatched. In DNA, the CDR3 is TGCAGCGTTGGTAGGACAGGGAGCGGCACTGAAGCTTTCTTT. Translated, it gives CSVGRTGSGTEAFF.

CDR3 coding DNA: TGTGCCAGCAGCCAAGATCAGGCGGGGAGGGGAGAGACCCAGTACTTC. This translates into CASSQDQAGRGETQYF. The rearrangement uses TRBV14 and TRBJ2-5; TRBD2 matches at 7 bases. V dropped 0 bases and J dropped 4; count of bases not matched to a gene: 8. The CDR3 sequence is 16 residues long. Germline V CDR1 and CDR2: SGHDN, FVKESK.

The chain employs TRBV5-1 and TRBJ2-2, with TRBD2 identical over 10 bases. The V segment lost 2 bases and the J segment 3 bases; nucleotides outside the gene matches: 1. Germline V gene sequence: CDR1 SGHRS, CDR2 YFSETQ. The CDR3 length is 15 residues. This CDR3 is CASSFLAGDTGELFF. CDR3 DNA sequence: TGCGCCAGCAGCTTCCTAGCGGGGGACACCGGGGAGCTGTTTTTT.

This clone turned up a few times. The chain recombines TRBV7-3 with TRBJ1-1; D unclear. V was clipped by 0 bases and J by 3 bases, with 11 bases between them. The CDR3 is made up of 15 amino acids. Germline CDR1 is SGHTA and CDR2 is FQGTGA. CDR3 nucleotide sequence: TGTGCCAGCAGCTTAACACCGGGAGTAGACACTGAAGCTTTCTTT. Residues: CASSLTPGVDTEAFF.

The V call is TRBV4-1, the J call TRBJ1-2; possibly TRBD1 for D (5 bases). V lost 0 bases to trimming and J lost 4 bases, with 18 bases between them. Per germline, CDR1 MGHRA and CDR2 YSYEKL. The CDR3 spans 17 residues. The chain's CDR3 is CASSQDHLSREGYGYTF. The CDR3 region has the DNA TGCGCCAGCAGCCAAGATCATTTATCCAGGGAGGGCTATGGCTACACCTTC.

Relative to its sample, this clone is medium-sized. This chain uses TRBV7-9 with TRBJ2-3; the D is unclear. CDR3 length: 13 residues. V was shortened by 1 base and J by 3 bases, with 5 bases between the two germline ends. Looked up from germline, CDR1 is SEHNR and CDR2 is FQNEAQ (reference sequence). CDR3: CASSLEGTDTQYF. For the CDR3, the DNA is TGTGCCAGCAGCTTAGAGGGAACAGATACGCAGTATTTT.

The V gene is TRBV7-2, the J gene TRBJ2-4; TRBD1 might be the D (6 bases). CDR1 and CDR2 (germline): SGHTA, FQGNSA. The CDR3 extends over 12 amino acids. V was pared by 4 bases and J by 8 bases, with 9 bases between. CDR3 sequence: CASSSTGHIQYF. DNA of the CDR3: TGTGCCAGCAGCTCAACAGGGCACATTCAGTACTTC. Filled out from reference TRBV7-2 and TRBJ2-4, the complete variable domain reads GAGVSQSPSNKVTEKGKDVELRCDPISGHTALYWYRQSLGQGLEFLIYFQGNSAPDKSGLPSDRFSAERTGGSVSTLTIQRTQQEDSAVYLCASSSTGHIQYFGAGTRLSVL.

This clone was detected a few times. This rearrangement joins TRBV19 to TRBJ1-4, with D hard to call. Germline lookup yields CDR1 LNHDA and CDR2 SQIVND (reference sequence). Trimming removed 6 bases from V and 8 bases from J, with 16 bases in between. CDR3 length: 14 amino acids. The CDR3 spells CASRTGAGGEKLFF. In DNA, the CDR3 is TGTGCCAGTAGGACGGGAGCAGGCGGAGAAAAACTGTTTTTT.

The chain couples TRBV7-6 to TRBJ1-1, with a weak D call TRBD1 (6 bases). Germline CDR1 reads SGHVS; CDR2 reads FNYEAQ. The V end lost 5 bases, the J end lost 1 base, and 17 bases lay between the germline ends. The CDR3 is made up of 16 amino acids. DNA for the CDR3: TGTGCCAGCAGCCGAGTCCAGGGGCTTGAGAACACTGAAGCTTTCTTT. This codes for CASSRVQGLENTEAFF.